Detailed here is one T cell receptor beta chain. This sample stems from a study of blood T cell repertoires in COVID-19. Looking at the study overall: COVID-19 samples, acute and convalescent, were from the United States, Italy and Spain.

TCRdb keeps only in-frame clones here, not all; method: immunoSEQ multiplex PCR. The sample shows around 220,000 clones, roughly 80% of them seen only once. The length of the CDR3 is 15 residues. Germline loops: CDR1 SGHAT, CDR2 FQNNGV. V was shortened by 4 bases and J by 1 base, with 11 bases between the two germline ends. This chain connects TRBV11-2 to TRBJ1-5; TRBD1 might be the D (5 bases). The sample consisted of peripheral blood. The clonotype was recovered from a woman at least 80 years old with acute or convalescent COVID-19. The CDR3 coding sequence is TGTGCCAGCAGCTGGGGCAGGGAAAGCAATCAGCCCCAGCATTTT. It encodes CASSWGRESNQPQHF.